These T cell receptor beta chains were read from a single sample in a study of Graves' ophthalmopathy and Graves' hyperthyroidism. TCRdb analysed the multiplex PCR reads with MiXCR anew, one entry per CDR3 protein. The table has roughly 400,000 distinct CDR3 sequences, 15% seen once. The sequencing input was peripheral blood. These receptor sequences come from a woman aged 18-35 years with stable Graves' hyperthyroidism. Each CDR3 is given with its conserved first and last residue. A D gene is named only where the DNA matches it firmly. The size field is filled for only some rows; it gives once, few, many or a size class.

V: TRBV4-2
J: TRBJ2-5
D: .
size: many
CDR3: CASSQDWVGPQETQYF
DNA: TGTGCCAGCAGCCAAGATTGGGTGGGCCCTCAAGAGACCCAGTACTTC

V: TRBV29-1
J: TRBJ2-6
D: TRBD1
size: many
CDR3: CSVEALDRAAGANVLTF
DNA: TGCAGCGTTGAAGCCCTGGACAGGGCTGCTGGGGCCAACGTCCTGACTTTC

V: TRBV12-3/TRBV12-4
J: TRBJ2-5
D: TRBD1
size: .
CDR3: CASSPWTGGGKETQYF
DNA: TGTGCCAGCAGTCCCTGGACAGGGGGCGGGAAGGAGACCCAGTACTTC

V: TRBV19
J: TRBJ1-1
D: .
size: .
CDR3: CASRTTPRFLNTEAFF
DNA: TGTGCCAGTAGGACAACGCCGCGGTTCCTCAACACTGAAGCTTTCTTT

V: TRBV6-5
J: TRBJ1-1
D: TRBD1
size: many
CDR3: CASSYSTGYGAFF
DNA: TGTGCCAGCAGTTACTCGACAGGGTATGGAGCTTTCTTT

V: TRBV19
J: TRBJ2-7
D: .
size: many
CDR3: CASSMDGSGLSYEQYF
DNA: TGTGCCAGTAGTATGGACGGCAGCGGACTATCCTACGAGCAGTACTTC

V: TRBV19
J: TRBJ2-7
D: .
size: many
CDR3: CASKAQGPKNEQYF
DNA: TGTGCCAGTAAGGCCCAGGGGCCAAAAAACGAGCAGTACTTC

V: TRBV12-3/TRBV12-4
J: TRBJ1-2
D: TRBD1
size: many
CDR3: CASSFLPTGDRGYTF
DNA: TGTGCCAGCAGTTTCCTTCCCACAGGGGATCGTGGCTACACCTTC

V: TRBV24-1
J: TRBJ2-7
D: .
size: many
CDR3: CATSGWESRAGHLIYEQYF
DNA: TGTGCCACCAGTGGCTGGGAATCGAGAGCGGGACACTTAATCTACGAGCAGTACTTC

V: TRBV19
J: TRBJ1-1
D: .
size: few
CDR3: CASSIDPSAHTEACF
DNA: TGTGCCAGTAGTATAGATCCCAGTGCTCACACTGAAGCTTGCTTT

V: TRBV7-2
J: TRBJ1-1
D: .
size: .
CDR3: CASSLTGEWDTEAFF
DNA: TGTGCCAGCAGCTTAACGGGGGAGTGGGACACTGAAGCTTTCTTT

V: TRBV3-1
J: TRBJ1-1
D: TRBD1
size: few
CDR3: CASSLDRVGLGTEAFF
DNA: TGTGCCAGCAGCCTCGACAGGGTAGGATTGGGCACTGAAGCTTTCTTT

V: TRBV24-1
J: TRBJ2-7
D: .
size: many
CDR3: CATSDTEDYEQYF
DNA: TGTGCCACCAGTGATACAGAAGACTACGAGCAGTACTTC

V: TRBV4-1
J: TRBJ1-3
D: TRBD1
size: many
CDR3: CASSQGGQGGPGGNTIYF
DNA: TGCGCCAGCAGCCAAGGGGGACAGGGTGGTCCCGGCGGAAACACCATATATTTT

V: TRBV7-8
J: TRBJ2-5
D: .
size: many
CDR3: CASSLGTKETQYF
DNA: TGTGCCAGCAGCTTAGGGACCAAAGAGACCCAGTACTTC

V: TRBV12-3/TRBV12-4
J: TRBJ1-2
D: TRBD1
size: many
CDR3: CASSGTGGRGYTF
DNA: TGTGCCAGCAGTGGAACAGGGGGCCGTGGCTACACCTTC

V: TRBV6-2/TRBV6-3
J: TRBJ1-1
D: .
size: many
CDR3: CAVHQGNTEAFF
DNA: TGTGCCGTTCATCAGGGGAACACTGAAGCTTTCTTT

V: TRBV15
J: TRBJ1-2
D: .
size: .
CDR3: CATSRTVSGTGSANFGYTF
DNA: TGTGCCACCAGCAGAACGGTATCCGGCACGGGCTCGGCAAACTTTGGCTACACCTTC

V: TRBV9
J: TRBJ1-1
D: .
size: many
CDR3: CASSVDSGVTEAFF
DNA: TGTGCCAGCAGCGTGGACTCCGGGGTCACTGAAGCTTTCTTT

V: TRBV12-3/TRBV12-4
J: TRBJ1-3
D: .
size: few
CDR3: CASSTYSGNTIYF
DNA: TGTGCCAGCAGTACTTACTCTGGAAACACCATATATTTT

V: TRBV6-1
J: TRBJ1-5
D: TRBD1
size: .
CDR3: CASSSSGGDQPQHF
DNA: TGTGCCAGCAGTAGCTCAGGGGGGGATCAGCCCCAGCATTTT

V: TRBV27
J: TRBJ1-5
D: .
size: many
CDR3: CASSLVGAYSNQPQHF
DNA: TGTGCCAGCAGTTTAGTCGGGGCCTATAGCAATCAGCCCCAGCATTTT

V: TRBV20-1
J: TRBJ1-2
D: .
size: once
CDR3: CSANPRQGCNYGYTF
DNA: TGCAGTGCCAACCCGCGCCAGGGATGTAACTATGGCTACACCTTC

V: TRBV19
J: TRBJ1-5
D: .
size: many
CDR3: CASNLGGDQPQHF
DNA: TGTGCCAGTAACCTAGGGGGGGACCAGCCCCAGCATTTT

V: TRBV18
J: TRBJ2-7
D: TRBD2
size: .
CDR3: CASSPNSGGTYEQYF
DNA: TGTGCCAGCTCACCGAATAGCGGGGGAACCTACGAGCAGTACTTC

V: TRBV6-2/TRBV6-3
J: TRBJ1-1
D: TRBD1
size: many
CDR3: CASSPGGGLNTEAFF
DNA: TGTGCCAGCAGCCCAGGAGGGGGCCTGAACACTGAAGCTTTCTTT

V: TRBV6-5
J: TRBJ1-1
D: .
size: .
CDR3: CASSYGQDLNTEAFF
DNA: TGTGCCAGCAGTTACGGGCAGGACCTAAACACTGAAGCTTTCTTT

V: TRBV29-1
J: TRBJ2-5
D: .
size: many
CDR3: CSARSPGKPTQYF
DNA: TGCAGCGCCCGATCCCCTGGGAAGCCGACCCAGTACTTC

V: TRBV7-2
J: TRBJ1-3
D: .
size: .
CDR3: CASSRGGEGNTIYF
DNA: TGTGCCAGCAGCCGAGGAGGGGAAGGAAACACCATATATTTT

V: TRBV12-3/TRBV12-4
J: TRBJ1-6
D: .
size: many
CDR3: CASSLAIGGSPLHF
DNA: TGTGCCAGCAGTTTAGCCATCGGGGGTTCACCCCTCCACTTT

V: TRBV7-9
J: TRBJ1-1
D: .
size: many
CDR3: CASSFSQGNTEAFF
DNA: TGTGCCAGCAGCTTTTCCCAGGGAAACACTGAAGCTTTCTTT

V: TRBV20-1
J: TRBJ1-2
D: .
size: many
CDR3: CSARVSRGGQVTF
DNA: TGCAGTGCTAGAGTCTCCCGGGGGGGGCAGGTAACCTTC

V: TRBV7-9
J: TRBJ1-3
D: .
size: many
CDR3: CASSSTGSSGNTIYF
DNA: TGTGCCAGCAGCTCTACAGGGAGCTCTGGAAACACCATATATTTT

V: TRBV11-2
J: TRBJ1-5
D: .
size: many
CDR3: CASSLGRIKSNQPQHF
DNA: TGTGCCAGCAGCTTAGGCAGGATTAAAAGCAATCAGCCCCAGCATTTT

V: TRBV20-1
J: TRBJ2-7
D: .
size: many
CDR3: CSAKKGPAYEQYF
DNA: TGCAGTGCTAAGAAAGGGCCAGCCTACGAGCAGTACTTC

V: TRBV20-1
J: TRBJ1-1
D: TRBD1
size: many
CDR3: CSARPYNRGPNTEAFF
DNA: TGCAGTGCTAGACCGTATAACAGGGGGCCAAACACTGAAGCTTTCTTT

V: TRBV19
J: TRBJ2-5
D: TRBD2
size: many
CDR3: CASSLYRTGLAGGPRRETQYF
DNA: TGTGCCAGTAGTCTCTACCGCACGGGACTAGCGGGGGGGCCGCGGCGGGAGACCCAGTACTTC

V: TRBV5-1
J: TRBJ1-1
D: .
size: .
CDR3: CASSSGQGGDRAFF
DNA: TGCGCCAGCAGCTCGGGACAAGGCGGGGATCGGGCTTTCTTT

V: TRBV2
J: TRBJ2-5
D: .
size: many
CDR3: CATAWGRETQYF
DNA: TGTGCCACCGCGTGGGGCCGCGAGACCCAGTACTTC

V: TRBV6-5
J: TRBJ2-7
D: TRBD1
size: few
CDR3: CASSSLTGIRRGEQYF
DNA: TGTGCCAGCAGTTCCCTGACAGGGATCAGGCGAGGCGAGCAGTACTTC

V: TRBV5-1
J: TRBJ2-6
D: .
size: many
CDR3: CASSLVSGANVLTF
DNA: TGCGCCAGCAGCTTGGTCTCTGGGGCCAACGTCCTGACTTTC

V: TRBV5-1
J: TRBJ1-2
D: .
size: .
CDR3: CASSLGLVKENNGYTF
DNA: TGCGCCAGCAGCTTGGGGCTGGTGAAGGAGAATAATGGCTACACCTTC

V: TRBV2
J: TRBJ1-6
D: .
size: many
CDR3: CASSDLQGLTLHF
DNA: TGTGCCAGCAGTGACCTACAGGGTTTAACCCTCCACTTT

V: TRBV12-3/TRBV12-4
J: TRBJ1-6
D: .
size: many
CDR3: CASSLTGGPNSPLHF
DNA: TGTGCCAGCAGTTTAACGGGGGGCCCTAATTCACCCCTCCACTTT

V: TRBV6-5
J: TRBJ1-1
D: TRBD1
size: many
CDR3: CASRSRGRGNTEAFF
DNA: TGTGCCAGCAGAAGCAGGGGGCGCGGGAACACTGAAGCTTTCTTT

V: TRBV6-5
J: TRBJ1-5
D: .
size: .
CDR3: CASSYEAGTTSHPQHF
DNA: TGTGCCAGCAGTTACGAAGCAGGGACAACTAGTCATCCCCAGCATTTT

V: TRBV9
J: TRBJ1-2
D: .
size: .
CDR3: CASSSRTPTNYGYTF
DNA: TGTGCCAGCAGCTCTCGGACACCGACTAACTATGGCTACACCTTC

V: TRBV5-1
J: TRBJ1-1
D: .
size: few
CDR3: CASSLVGGVNTEAFF
DNA: TGCGCCAGCAGCTTGGTGGGAGGGGTGAACACTGAAGCTTTCTTT

V: TRBV7-9
J: TRBJ1-6
D: TRBD1
size: .
CDR3: CASTLGQGAHSPLHF
DNA: TGTGCCAGCACTTTGGGCCAGGGGGCCCATTCACCCCTCCACTTT

V: TRBV27
J: TRBJ2-7
D: .
size: .
CDR3: CASSFANRVEQYF
DNA: TGTGCCAGCAGTTTCGCCAACCGTGTTGAGCAGTACTTC

V: TRBV6-5
J: TRBJ1-2
D: .
size: many
CDR3: CASSYPGHQSNYGYTF
DNA: TGTGCCAGCAGTTACCCGGGACACCAGTCTAACTATGGCTACACCTTC

V: TRBV6-2/TRBV6-3
J: TRBJ2-2
D: TRBD1
size: .
CDR3: CASRDRDIDTGELFF
DNA: TGTGCCAGCAGAGACAGGGACATCGACACCGGGGAGCTGTTTTTT

V: TRBV12-3/TRBV12-4
J: TRBJ1-5
D: .
size: many
CDR3: CASSSETVGQPQHF
DNA: TGTGCCAGCAGTTCGGAAACAGTAGGACAGCCCCAGCATTTT

V: TRBV19
J: TRBJ2-6
D: .
size: many
CDR3: CASSFSGGSGANVLTF
DNA: TGTGCCAGTAGCTTCTCAGGGGGGTCTGGGGCCAACGTCCTGACTTTC